Given below is one T cell receptor (beta chain) in context. The data were taken from a study of blood T cell repertoires in COVID-19. CDR1 is SNHLY and CDR2 is FYNNEI in the germline V gene. Trimming removed 2 bases at V and 2 bases at J, with 9 bases between. This CDR3 region has 15 residues. Using immunoSEQ multiplex PCR, the repertoire was profiled, and TCRdb retains in-frame clones only, with some absent. The table includes about 270,000 clones, roughly nine tenths detected once. This TCR was sampled from a woman aged 18-29 years who had recovered from COVID-19. The chain uses TRBV2 and TRBJ1-4; D might be TRBD1 (5 bases). The sequenced sample consisted of PBMCs or T cells enriched from blood (not recorded which). This CDR3 is CASSERGLTNEKLFF. Here the CDR3 DNA reads TGTGCCAGCAGTGAAAGGGGTCTCACTAATGAAAAACTGTTTTTT.